The T cell receptor (beta chain) under discussion was sequenced for a study of T cells in Graves' hyperthyroidism and ophthalmopathy. Out of about 10 ml of fresh peripheral blood came the PBMCs. Researchers amplified the TCR beta CDR3 regions from RNA transcripts. Initially, a first-round RT-PCR of the TCR CDR3 employed the HTBI primer set. TCRdb analysed the multiplex PCR reads with MiXCR anew, one entry per CDR3 protein. The data contain fewer than 700,000 distinct CDR3 sequences, 15% to 20% of them singletons. From germline, CDR1 is MNHEY and CDR2 SVGEGT. The V segment lost 7 bases and the J segment 1 base; nucleotides outside the gene matches: 5. CDR3 length: 15 amino acids.

The chain has TRBV6-2 or TRBV6-3 and TRBJ2-3, with 10 bases fitting TRBD2. The sequencing input was blood. The receptor's source is a woman under 30 with Graves' ophthalmopathy. The CDR3 loop reads CASNLAGVGTDTQYF. The CDR3 DNA sequence: TGTGCCAGCAACCTAGCGGGAGTAGGCACAGATACGCAGTATTTT.